This T cell receptor beta chain was sequenced for a study of blood T cell repertoires in COVID-19 (dated by TCRdb to 2020 to 2021). Background for the entire study: Collaborator samples came from the United States, Italy and Spain and covered acute and convalescent phases of COVID-19. The prospective study material was composed of cDNA or gDNA derived from T cells, B-cell-depleted T cells, or PBMCs. Subjects who had been exposed to COVID-19, were actively infected with it, or had recovered from it provided the deeply sampled blood TCRbeta repertoires that made up the dataset. The repertoires were released in a freely available public database meant as a resource for research on the immune response to SARS-CoV-2. Samples were obtained from the ongoing ImmuneRACE study (first 160 participants) and from over a thousand subjects provided by 6 global collaborators. Nearly every sample came with metadata listing a de-identified subject ID, COVID-19 status, age in years and sex. Where available, HLA class I and class II types were taken from metadata supplied by the sample provider and were not determined by assay-based typing.

Each collaborating institution followed its own protocols to collect whole blood in K2EDTA tubes. For TCRbeta analysis, collaborators shipped samples as frozen whole blood, isolated PBMCs, or DNA extracted from either of those sample types. Findings and caveats that apply to the study as a whole: The quantity of clinical and demographic metadata differed by source and by participant and was supplied without curation.

Concerning this clone: Its antigen is currently not known. The record has no base qualities; no much larger clone is one base away.

TCRbeta CDR3 regions were amplified from genomic DNA by means of the immunoSEQ Assay, a bias-controlled multiplex PCR. In the original analysis: Within the assay, amplification of reference gene primers was used to estimate how many nucleated cells each sample contained. Sequence reads were collapsed and filtered to measure the absolute abundance of every unique TCRbeta CDR3 rearrangement. For each sample, productive Simpson clonality was calculated by taking the square root of Simpson's diversity index across productive rearrangements. TCRdb mirrors the immuneACCESS table, restricted to in-frame sequences. Some clones are absent from its copies; in checked studies, under half trace to an unresolved V gene, and the reason for the others is unknown. V, J and clone size reflect that table, while D and trimming were determined from the DNA. The sample records about 52,000 clones, 89% of which are singletons. Of the sample, around 5.1% is held by the ten largest clones.

The sequence derives from a man between 60 and 75 years old with active COVID-19. The sample was peripheral blood.

For the CDR3, the sequence is CASSMGSGGSYEQYF. The nucleotides are TGTGCCAGTAGTATGGGTAGCGGAGGCTCCTACGAGCAGTACTTC. This chain is built from TRBV19 and TRBJ2-7; D gene: possibly TRBD2, on 6 matching bases. The junction shows trimming of 3 bases on V and 0 bases on J, plus 12 bases between the germline ends. Based on the germline V gene (reference sequence), the CDR1 and CDR2 sequences are LNHDA and SQIVND. Counted from cysteine to phenylalanine, this CDR3 has 15 amino acids. The DNA shown is the 45-base CDR3, in frame from base 1.